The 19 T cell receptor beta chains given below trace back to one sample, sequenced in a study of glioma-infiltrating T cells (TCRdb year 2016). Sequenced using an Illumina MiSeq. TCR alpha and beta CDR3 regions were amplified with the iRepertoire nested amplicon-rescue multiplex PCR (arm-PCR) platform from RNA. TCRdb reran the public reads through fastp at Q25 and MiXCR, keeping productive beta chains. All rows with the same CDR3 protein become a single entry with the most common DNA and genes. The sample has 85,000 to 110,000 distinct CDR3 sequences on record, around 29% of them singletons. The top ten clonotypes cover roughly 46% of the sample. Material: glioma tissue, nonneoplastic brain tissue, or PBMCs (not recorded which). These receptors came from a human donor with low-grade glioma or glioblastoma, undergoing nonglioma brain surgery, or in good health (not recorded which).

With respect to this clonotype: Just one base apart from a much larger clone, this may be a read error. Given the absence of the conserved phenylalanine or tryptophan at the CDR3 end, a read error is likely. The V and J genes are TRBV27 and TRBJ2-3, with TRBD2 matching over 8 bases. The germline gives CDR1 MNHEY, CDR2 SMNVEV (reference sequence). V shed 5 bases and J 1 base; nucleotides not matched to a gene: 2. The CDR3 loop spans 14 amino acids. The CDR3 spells CASSRAGGTDTQYL. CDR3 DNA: TGTGCCAGCAGTAGAGCGGGGGGCACAGATACGCAGTATCTT.

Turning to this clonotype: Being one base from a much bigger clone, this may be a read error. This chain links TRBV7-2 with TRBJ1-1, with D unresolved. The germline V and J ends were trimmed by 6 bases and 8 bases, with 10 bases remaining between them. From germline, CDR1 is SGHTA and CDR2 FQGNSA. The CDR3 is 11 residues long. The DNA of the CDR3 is TGTGCCAGCAGGTCACTCGTAGAAGCTTTCTTT. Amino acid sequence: CASRSLVEAFF.

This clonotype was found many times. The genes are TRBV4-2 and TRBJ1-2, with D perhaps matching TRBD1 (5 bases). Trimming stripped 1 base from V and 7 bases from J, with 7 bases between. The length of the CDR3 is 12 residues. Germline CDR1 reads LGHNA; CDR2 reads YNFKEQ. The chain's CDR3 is CASSQVQGGYTF. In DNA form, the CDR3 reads TGTGCCAGCAGCCAAGTCCAGGGTGGCTACACCTTC.

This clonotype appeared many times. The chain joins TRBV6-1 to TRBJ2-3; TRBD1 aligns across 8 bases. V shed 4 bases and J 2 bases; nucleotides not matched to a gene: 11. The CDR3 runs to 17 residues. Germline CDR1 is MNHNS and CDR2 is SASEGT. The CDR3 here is CASSGETGARYTDTQYF. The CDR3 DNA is TGTGCCAGCAGTGGAGAGACAGGGGCCCGATACACAGATACGCAGTATTTT.

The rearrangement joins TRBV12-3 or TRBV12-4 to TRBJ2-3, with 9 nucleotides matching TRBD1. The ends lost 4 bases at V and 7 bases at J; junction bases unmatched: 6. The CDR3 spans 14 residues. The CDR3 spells CASSSGTGTNTQYF. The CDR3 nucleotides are TGTGCCAGCAGTTCCGGGACAGGGACAAATACGCAGTATTTT.

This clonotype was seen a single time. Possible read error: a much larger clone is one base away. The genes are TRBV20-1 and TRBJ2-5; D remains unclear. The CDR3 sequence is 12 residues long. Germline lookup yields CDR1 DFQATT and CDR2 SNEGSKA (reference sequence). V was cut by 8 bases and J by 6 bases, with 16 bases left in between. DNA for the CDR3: TGCAGTCCTCCCCCCCCGAGACAGACCCAGTACTTC. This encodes CSPPPPRQTQYF.

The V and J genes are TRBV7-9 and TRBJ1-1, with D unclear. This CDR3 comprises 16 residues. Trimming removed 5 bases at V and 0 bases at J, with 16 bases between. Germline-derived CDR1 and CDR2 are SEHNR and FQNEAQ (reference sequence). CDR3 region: CASSNPTGRMNTEAFF. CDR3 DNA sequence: TGTGCCAGCAGCAACCCGACGGGTCGTATGAACACTGAAGCTTTCTTT.

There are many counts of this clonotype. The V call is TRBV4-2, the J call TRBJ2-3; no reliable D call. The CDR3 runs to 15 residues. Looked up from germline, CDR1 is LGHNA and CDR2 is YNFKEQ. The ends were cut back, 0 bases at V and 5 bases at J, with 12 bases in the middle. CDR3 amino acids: CASSQDRVDGDTQYF. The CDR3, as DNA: TGTGCCAGCAGCCAAGATAGAGTGGATGGAGATACGCAGTATTTT.

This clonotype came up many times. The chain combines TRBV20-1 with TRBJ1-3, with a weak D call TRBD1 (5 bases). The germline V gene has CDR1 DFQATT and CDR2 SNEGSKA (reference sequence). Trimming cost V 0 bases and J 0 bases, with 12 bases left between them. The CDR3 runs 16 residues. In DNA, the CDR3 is TGCAGTGCTAGAGATTCCGGGGGGAGCTCTGGAAACACCATATATTTT. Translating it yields CSARDSGGSSGNTIYF.

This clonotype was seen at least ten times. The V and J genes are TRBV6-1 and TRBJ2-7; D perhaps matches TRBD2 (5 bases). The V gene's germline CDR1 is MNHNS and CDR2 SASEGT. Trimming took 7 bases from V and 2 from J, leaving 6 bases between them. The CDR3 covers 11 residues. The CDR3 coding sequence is TGTGCCAGCACCGGGGCCTACGAGCAGTACTTC. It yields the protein CASTGAYEQYF.

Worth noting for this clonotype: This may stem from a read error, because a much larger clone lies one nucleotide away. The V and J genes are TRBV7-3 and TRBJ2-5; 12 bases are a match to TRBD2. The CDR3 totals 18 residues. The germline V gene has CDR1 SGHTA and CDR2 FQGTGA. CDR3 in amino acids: CASSLVASGGAEEETKYF. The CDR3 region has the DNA TGTGCCAGCAGCCTAGTGGCTAGCGGGGGGGCGGAAGAGGAGACCAAGTACTTC.

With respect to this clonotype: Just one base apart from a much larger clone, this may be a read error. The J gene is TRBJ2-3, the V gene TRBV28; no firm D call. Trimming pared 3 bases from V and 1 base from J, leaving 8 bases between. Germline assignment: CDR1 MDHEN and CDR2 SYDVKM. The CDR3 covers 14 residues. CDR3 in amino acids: CASSFRRGTDTQYF. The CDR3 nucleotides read TGTGCCAGCAGTTTTCGGAGAGGCACAGATACGCAGTATTTT. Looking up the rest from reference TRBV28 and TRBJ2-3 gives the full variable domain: DVKVTQSSRYLVKRTGEKVFLECVQDMDHENMFWYRQDPGLGLRLIYFSYDVKMKEKGDIPEGYSVSREKKERFSLILESASTNQTSMYLCASSFRRGTDTQYFGPGTRLTVL.

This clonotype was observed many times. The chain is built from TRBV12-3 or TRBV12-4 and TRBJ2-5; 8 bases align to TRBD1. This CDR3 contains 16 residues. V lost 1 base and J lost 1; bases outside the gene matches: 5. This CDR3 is CASSLVRGLSQETQYF. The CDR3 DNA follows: TGTGCCAGCAGTTTAGTCAGGGGGCTGTCCCAAGAGACCCAGTACTTC.

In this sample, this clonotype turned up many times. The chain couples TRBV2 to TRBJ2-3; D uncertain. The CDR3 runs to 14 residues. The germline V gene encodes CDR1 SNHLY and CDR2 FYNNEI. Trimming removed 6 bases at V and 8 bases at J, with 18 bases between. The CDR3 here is CASRAGGASGTQYF. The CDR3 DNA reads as TGTGCCAGCAGGGCAGGTGGTGCCTCAGGTACGCAGTATTTT.

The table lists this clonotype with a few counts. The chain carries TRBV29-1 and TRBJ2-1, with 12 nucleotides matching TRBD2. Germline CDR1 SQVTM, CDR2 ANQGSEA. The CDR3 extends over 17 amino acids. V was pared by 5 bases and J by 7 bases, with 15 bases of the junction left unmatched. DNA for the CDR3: TGCAGCGTTATCCCGACAACCCTAGCGGGGGGGAGTAATGAGCAGTTCTTC. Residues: CSVIPTTLAGGSNEQFF.

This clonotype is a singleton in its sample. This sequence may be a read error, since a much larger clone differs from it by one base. The CDR3 nucleotides read TGCAGTGCTCGCCAACGAACTCTTAACTATGGCTACACCTTC. Amino acid sequence: CSARQRTLNYGYTF. The chain combines TRBV20-1 with TRBJ1-2; D remains ambiguous. The germline V and J ends were trimmed by 5 bases and 1 base, with 14 bases remaining between them. This CDR3 contains 14 residues. Looked up from germline, CDR1 is DFQATT and CDR2 is SNEGSKA (reference sequence).

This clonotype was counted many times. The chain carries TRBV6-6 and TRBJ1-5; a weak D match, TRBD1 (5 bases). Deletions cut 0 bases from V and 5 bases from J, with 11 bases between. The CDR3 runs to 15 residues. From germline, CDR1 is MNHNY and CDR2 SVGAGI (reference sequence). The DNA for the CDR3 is TGTGCCAGCAGTTACTCGCCAGGGATGGATCAGCCCCAGCATTTT. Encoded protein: CASSYSPGMDQPQHF.

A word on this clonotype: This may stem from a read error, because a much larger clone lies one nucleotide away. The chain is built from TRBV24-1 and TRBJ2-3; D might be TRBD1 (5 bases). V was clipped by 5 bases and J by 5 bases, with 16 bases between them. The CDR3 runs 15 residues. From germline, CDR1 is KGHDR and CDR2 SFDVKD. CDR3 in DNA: TGTGCCACCAGTGGAACCGCGTGGGGCGGAGATACGCAGTATTTT. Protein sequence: CATSGTAWGGDTQYF.

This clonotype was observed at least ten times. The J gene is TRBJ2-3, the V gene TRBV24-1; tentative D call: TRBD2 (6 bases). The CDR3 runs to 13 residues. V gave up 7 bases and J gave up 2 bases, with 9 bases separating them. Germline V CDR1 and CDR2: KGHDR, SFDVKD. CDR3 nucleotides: TGTGCCACCAGCGGCGGGACCACAGATACGCAGTATTTT. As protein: CATSGGTTDTQYF.